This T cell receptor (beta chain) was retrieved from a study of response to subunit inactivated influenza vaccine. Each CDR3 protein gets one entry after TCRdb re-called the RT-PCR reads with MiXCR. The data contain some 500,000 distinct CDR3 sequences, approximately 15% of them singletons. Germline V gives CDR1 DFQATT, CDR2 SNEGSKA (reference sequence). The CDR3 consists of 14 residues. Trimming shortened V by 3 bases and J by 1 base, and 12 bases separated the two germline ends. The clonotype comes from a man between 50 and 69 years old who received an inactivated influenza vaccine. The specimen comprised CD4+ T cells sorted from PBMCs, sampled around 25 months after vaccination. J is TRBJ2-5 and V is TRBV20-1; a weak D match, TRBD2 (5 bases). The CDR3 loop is CSASKLEIQETQYF. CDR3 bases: TGCAGTGCTAGCAAACTAGAAATCCAAGAGACCCAGTACTTC.